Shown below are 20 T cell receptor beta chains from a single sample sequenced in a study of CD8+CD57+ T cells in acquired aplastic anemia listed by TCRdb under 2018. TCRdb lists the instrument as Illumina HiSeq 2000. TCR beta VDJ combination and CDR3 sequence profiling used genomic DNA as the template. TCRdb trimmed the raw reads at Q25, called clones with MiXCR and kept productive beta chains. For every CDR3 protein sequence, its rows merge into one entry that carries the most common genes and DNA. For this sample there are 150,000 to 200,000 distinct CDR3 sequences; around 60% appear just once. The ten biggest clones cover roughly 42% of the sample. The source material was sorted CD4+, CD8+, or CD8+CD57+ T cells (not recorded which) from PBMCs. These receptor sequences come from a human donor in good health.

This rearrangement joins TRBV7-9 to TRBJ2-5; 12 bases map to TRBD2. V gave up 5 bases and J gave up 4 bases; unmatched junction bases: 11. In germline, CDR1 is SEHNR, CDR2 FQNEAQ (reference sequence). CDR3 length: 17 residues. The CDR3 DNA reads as TGTGCCAGCAGCCCAGGGGCTAGCGGGAGGGCAGTAGAGACCCAGTACTTC. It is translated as CASSPGASGRAVETQYF.

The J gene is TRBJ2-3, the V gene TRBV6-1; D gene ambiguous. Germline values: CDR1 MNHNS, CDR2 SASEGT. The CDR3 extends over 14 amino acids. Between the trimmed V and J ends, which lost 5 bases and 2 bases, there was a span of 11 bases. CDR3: CASSPSPDTDTQYF. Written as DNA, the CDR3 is TGTGCCAGCAGTCCAAGCCCGGACACAGATACGCAGTATTTT.

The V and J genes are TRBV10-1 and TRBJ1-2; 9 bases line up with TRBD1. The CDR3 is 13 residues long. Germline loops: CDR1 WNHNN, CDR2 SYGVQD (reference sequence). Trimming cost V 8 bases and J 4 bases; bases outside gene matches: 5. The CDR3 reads CASRTGVGYGYTF. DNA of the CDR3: TGCGCCAGCCGGACAGGGGTCGGCTATGGCTACACCTTC.

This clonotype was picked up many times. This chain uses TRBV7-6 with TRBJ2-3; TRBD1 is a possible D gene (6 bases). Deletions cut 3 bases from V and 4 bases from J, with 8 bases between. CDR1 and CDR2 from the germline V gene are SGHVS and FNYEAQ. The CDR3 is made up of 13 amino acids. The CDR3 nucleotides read TGTGCCAGCAGCTTTGAGGGGGCAGATACGCAGTATTTT. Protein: CASSFEGADTQYF.

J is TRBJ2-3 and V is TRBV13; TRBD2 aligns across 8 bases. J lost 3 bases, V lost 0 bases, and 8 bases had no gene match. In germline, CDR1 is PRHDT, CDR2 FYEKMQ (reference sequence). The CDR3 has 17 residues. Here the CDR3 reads CASSLGLAPGGTDTQYF. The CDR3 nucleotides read TGTGCCAGCAGCTTAGGACTAGCACCGGGGGGGACAGATACGCAGTATTTT.

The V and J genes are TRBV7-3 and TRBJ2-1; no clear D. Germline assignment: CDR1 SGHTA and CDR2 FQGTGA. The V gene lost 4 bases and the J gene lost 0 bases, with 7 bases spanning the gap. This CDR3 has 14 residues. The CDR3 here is CASSSTGSYNEQFF. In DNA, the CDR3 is TGTGCCAGCAGCTCGACTGGCTCCTACAATGAGCAGTTCTTC.

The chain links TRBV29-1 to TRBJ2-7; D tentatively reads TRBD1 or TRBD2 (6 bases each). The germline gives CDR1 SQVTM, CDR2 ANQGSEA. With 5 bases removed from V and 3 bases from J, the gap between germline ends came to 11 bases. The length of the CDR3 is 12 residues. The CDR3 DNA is TGCAGCGTTCGGGGGCTAGACTACGAGCAGTACTTC. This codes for CSVRGLDYEQYF.

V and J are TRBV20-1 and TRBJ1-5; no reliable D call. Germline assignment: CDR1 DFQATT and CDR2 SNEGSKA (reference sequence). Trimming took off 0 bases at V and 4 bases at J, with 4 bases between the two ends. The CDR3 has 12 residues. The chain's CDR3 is CSARDGNQPQHF. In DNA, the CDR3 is TGCAGTGCTAGAGATGGGAATCAGCCCCAGCATTTT.

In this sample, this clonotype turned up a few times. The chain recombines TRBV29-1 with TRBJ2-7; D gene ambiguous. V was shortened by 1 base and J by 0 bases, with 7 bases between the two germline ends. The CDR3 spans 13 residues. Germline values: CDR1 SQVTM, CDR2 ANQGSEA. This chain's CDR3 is CSVEGVNSYEQYF. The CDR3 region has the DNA TGCAGCGTTGAAGGAGTAAACTCCTACGAGCAGTACTTC.

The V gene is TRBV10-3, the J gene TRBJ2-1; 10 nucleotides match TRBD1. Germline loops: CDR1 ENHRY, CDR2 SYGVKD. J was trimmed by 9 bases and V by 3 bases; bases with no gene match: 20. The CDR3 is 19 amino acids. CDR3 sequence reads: CAISDPGQGGATRRGEQFF. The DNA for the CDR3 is TGTGCCATCAGTGACCCAGGACAGGGGGGTGCTACTCGGAGGGGTGAGCAGTTCTTC.

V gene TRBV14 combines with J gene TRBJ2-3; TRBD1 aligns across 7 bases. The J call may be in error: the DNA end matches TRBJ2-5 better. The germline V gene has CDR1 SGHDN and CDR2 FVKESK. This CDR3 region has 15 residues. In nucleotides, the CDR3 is TGTGCCAGCAGCCCTTGGACAGGTTCTAAGGGGACCCAGTACTTC. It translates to CASSPWTGSKGTQYF.

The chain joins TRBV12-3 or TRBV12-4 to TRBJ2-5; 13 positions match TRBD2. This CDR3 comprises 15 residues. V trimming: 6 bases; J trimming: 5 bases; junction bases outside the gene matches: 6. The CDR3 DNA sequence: TGTGCCAGCAGCAGACTAGCGGGGGGCGGGGAGACCCAGTACTTC. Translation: CASSRLAGGGETQYF.

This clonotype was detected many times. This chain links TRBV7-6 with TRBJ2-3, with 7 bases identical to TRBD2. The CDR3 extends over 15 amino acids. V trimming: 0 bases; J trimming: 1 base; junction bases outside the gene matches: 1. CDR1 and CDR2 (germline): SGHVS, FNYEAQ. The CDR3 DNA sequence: TGTGCCAGCAGCTTAGCGGGAGGGCGCACAGATACGCAGTATTTT. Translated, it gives CASSLAGGRTDTQYF.

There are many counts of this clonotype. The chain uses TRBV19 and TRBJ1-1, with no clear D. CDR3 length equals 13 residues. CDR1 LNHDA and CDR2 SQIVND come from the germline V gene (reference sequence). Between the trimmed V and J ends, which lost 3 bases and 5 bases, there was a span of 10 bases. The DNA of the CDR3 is TGTGCCAGTAGTATGGGGAGGTGGACTGAAGCTTTCTTT. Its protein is CASSMGRWTEAFF.

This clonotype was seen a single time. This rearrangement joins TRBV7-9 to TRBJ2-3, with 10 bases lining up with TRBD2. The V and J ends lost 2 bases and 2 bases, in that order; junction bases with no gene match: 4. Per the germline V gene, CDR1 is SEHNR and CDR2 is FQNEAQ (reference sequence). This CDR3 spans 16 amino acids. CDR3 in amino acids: CASSLLAGDPTDTQYF. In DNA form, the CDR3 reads TGTGCCAGCAGCTTACTAGCGGGGGACCCCACAGATACGCAGTATTTT. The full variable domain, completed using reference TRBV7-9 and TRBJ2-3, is DTGVSQNPRHKITKRGQNVTFRCDPISEHNRLYWYRQTLGQGPEFLTYFQNEAQLEKSRLLSDRFSAERPKGSFSTLEIQRTEQGDSAMYLCASSLLAGDPTDTQYFGPGTRLTVL.

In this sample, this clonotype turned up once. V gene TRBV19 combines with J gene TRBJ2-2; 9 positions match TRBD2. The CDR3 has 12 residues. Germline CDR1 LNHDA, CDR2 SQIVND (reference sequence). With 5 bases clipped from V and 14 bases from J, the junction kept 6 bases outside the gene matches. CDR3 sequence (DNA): TGTGCCAGTAGTTTAGGGCGGGGGGGCCTGTTTTTT. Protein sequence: CASSLGRGGLFF.

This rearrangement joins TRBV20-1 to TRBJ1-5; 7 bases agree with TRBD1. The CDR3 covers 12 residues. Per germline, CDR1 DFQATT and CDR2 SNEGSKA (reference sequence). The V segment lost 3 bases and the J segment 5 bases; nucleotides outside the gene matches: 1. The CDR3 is CSASDRDQPQHF. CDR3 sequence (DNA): TGCAGTGCTAGCGACAGGGATCAGCCCCAGCATTTT.

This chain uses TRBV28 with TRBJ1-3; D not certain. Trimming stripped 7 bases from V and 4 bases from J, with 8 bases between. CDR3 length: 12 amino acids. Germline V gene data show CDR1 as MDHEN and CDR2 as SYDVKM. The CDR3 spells CASTPRGNTIYF. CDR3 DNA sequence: TGTGCCAGCACCCCCAGGGGAAACACCATATATTTT.

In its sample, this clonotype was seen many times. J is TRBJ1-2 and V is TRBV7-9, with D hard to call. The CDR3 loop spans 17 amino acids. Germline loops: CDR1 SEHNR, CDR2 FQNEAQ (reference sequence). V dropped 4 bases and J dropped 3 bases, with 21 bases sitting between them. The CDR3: CASSSAALSEEDYGYTF. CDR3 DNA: TGTGCCAGCAGCTCCGCTGCTCTATCCGAGGAAGACTATGGCTACACCTTC.

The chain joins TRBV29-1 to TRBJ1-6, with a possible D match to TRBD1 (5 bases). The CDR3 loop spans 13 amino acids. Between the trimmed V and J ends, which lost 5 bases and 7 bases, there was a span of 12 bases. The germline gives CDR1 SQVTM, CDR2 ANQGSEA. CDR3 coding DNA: TGCAGCGTTCTGCCGGGGACCAATTCACCCCTCCACTTT. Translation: CSVLPGTNSPLHF.